Listed below are T cell receptor beta chains from one sample, sequenced in a study of blood T cell repertoires in COVID-19. Only in-frame clones appear in the TCRdb table, and some are missing; sequencing was by immunoSEQ multiplex PCR. The sample holds around 370,000 clones, around 87% seen once. The sequenced sample was peripheral blood. The receptor source for this set is a man younger than 30 with active or convalescent COVID-19. Each CDR3 is given with its conserved first and last residue. Fields, in order: D gene, clone size, J gene, V gene, CDR3 protein, CDR3 DNA. D genes are given only for firm matches. For some rows the clone size is stated as once, few or many, or as a class when expanded; others skip it.

d_gene: TRBD2; abundance: .; j_gene: TRBJ2-3; v_gene: TRBV9; CDR3aa: CASSLLAGSSTDTQYF; CDR3nt: TGTGCCAGCAGCCTCCTAGCGGGGTCTAGCACAGATACGCAGTATTTT
d_gene: TRBD1; abundance: .; j_gene: TRBJ2-5; v_gene: TRBV5-1; CDR3aa: CASSWDRGLQETQYF; CDR3nt: TGCGCCAGCAGCTGGGACAGGGGACTCCAAGAGACCCAGTACTTC
d_gene: TRBD2; abundance: .; j_gene: TRBJ2-7; v_gene: TRBV7-2; CDR3aa: CASSTSSGDSYEQYF; CDR3nt: TGTGCCAGCAGCACAAGTAGCGGGGACTCCTACGAGCAGTACTTC
d_gene: .; abundance: .; j_gene: TRBJ1-3; v_gene: TRBV6-2/TRBV6-3; CDR3aa: CASSDRINSGNTIYF; CDR3nt: TGTGCCAGCAGCGACAGGATCAACTCTGGAAACACCATATATTTT
d_gene: TRBD1; abundance: few; j_gene: TRBJ1-2; v_gene: TRBV9; CDR3aa: CASSVDVNRGLTYGYTF; CDR3nt: TGTGCCAGCAGCGTAGACGTCAACAGGGGCCTCACCTATGGCTACACCTTC
d_gene: .; abundance: .; j_gene: TRBJ2-5; v_gene: TRBV7-8; CDR3aa: CASSLRGRFPGTQYF; CDR3nt: TGTGCCAGCAGCTTACGGGGGAGGTTCCCAGGGACCCAGTACTTC
d_gene: .; abundance: .; j_gene: TRBJ1-6; v_gene: TRBV7-2; CDR3aa: CASSRQVLDNSPLHF; CDR3nt: TGTGCCAGCAGCAGACAGGTTTTAGATAATTCACCCCTCCACTTT
d_gene: TRBD2; abundance: .; j_gene: TRBJ2-1; v_gene: TRBV28; CDR3aa: CASSHGSGGDYYNEQFF; CDR3nt: TGTGCCAGCAGCCATGGTTCTGGGGGGGATTACTACAATGAGCAGTTCTTC
d_gene: .; abundance: .; j_gene: TRBJ1-5; v_gene: TRBV12-3/TRBV12-4; CDR3aa: CASRPDSGQPQHF; CDR3nt: TGTGCCAGCAGGCCGGACAGCGGTCAGCCCCAGCATTTT
d_gene: .; abundance: once; j_gene: TRBJ1-1; v_gene: TRBV7-9; CDR3aa: CASSSSETEAFF; CDR3nt: TGTGCCAGCAGCTCAAGTGAGACTGAAGCTTTCTTT
d_gene: TRBD2; abundance: .; j_gene: TRBJ2-1; v_gene: TRBV4-3; CDR3aa: CASSQDSSGLAGTSSYNEQFF; CDR3nt: TGCGCCAGCAGCCAAGATAGTTCGGGACTAGCGGGCACGAGCTCCTACAATGAGCAGTTCTTC
d_gene: TRBD1; abundance: .; j_gene: TRBJ1-4; v_gene: TRBV18; CDR3aa: CASSPMDRAGATNEKLFF; CDR3nt: TGTGCCAGCTCACCAATGGACAGGGCGGGTGCAACTAATGAAAAACTGTTTTTT
d_gene: .; abundance: .; j_gene: TRBJ1-5; v_gene: TRBV7-2; CDR3aa: CASSLESRISNQPQHF; CDR3nt: TGTGCCAGCAGCTTAGAGAGCAGGATTAGCAATCAGCCCCAGCATTTT
d_gene: TRBD1; abundance: once; j_gene: TRBJ2-2; v_gene: TRBV24-1; CDR3aa: CATSDPLTGLDTGELFF; CDR3nt: TGTGCCACCAGTGACCCTTTGACAGGGCTGGACACCGGGGAGCTGTTTTTT
d_gene: .; abundance: .; j_gene: TRBJ2-5; v_gene: TRBV28; CDR3aa: CASTLRPRNGETQYF; CDR3nt: TGTGCCAGCACCCTCCGTCCCCGTAACGGGGAGACCCAGTACTTC
d_gene: .; abundance: .; j_gene: TRBJ2-4; v_gene: TRBV24-1; CDR3aa: CATSDSLSLAKNIQYF; CDR3nt: TGTGCCACCAGTGATTCTCTATCCTTAGCCAAAAACATTCAGTACTTC
d_gene: TRBD2; abundance: once; j_gene: TRBJ2-3; v_gene: TRBV7-3; CDR3aa: CASSLNARLAGGPGTDTQYF; CDR3nt: TGTGCCAGCAGCCTTAACGCCCGATTAGCGGGGGGGCCAGGGACAGATACGCAGTATTTT
d_gene: .; abundance: .; j_gene: TRBJ1-5; v_gene: TRBV19; CDR3aa: CARPDRSLRPQHF; CDR3nt: TGTGCCAGACCCGACAGAAGTTTGAGGCCCCAGCATTTT
d_gene: .; abundance: .; j_gene: TRBJ2-4; v_gene: TRBV6-5; CDR3aa: CASSYWGDGENIQYF; CDR3nt: TGTGCCAGCAGTTACTGGGGGGACGGGGAGAACATTCAGTACTTC